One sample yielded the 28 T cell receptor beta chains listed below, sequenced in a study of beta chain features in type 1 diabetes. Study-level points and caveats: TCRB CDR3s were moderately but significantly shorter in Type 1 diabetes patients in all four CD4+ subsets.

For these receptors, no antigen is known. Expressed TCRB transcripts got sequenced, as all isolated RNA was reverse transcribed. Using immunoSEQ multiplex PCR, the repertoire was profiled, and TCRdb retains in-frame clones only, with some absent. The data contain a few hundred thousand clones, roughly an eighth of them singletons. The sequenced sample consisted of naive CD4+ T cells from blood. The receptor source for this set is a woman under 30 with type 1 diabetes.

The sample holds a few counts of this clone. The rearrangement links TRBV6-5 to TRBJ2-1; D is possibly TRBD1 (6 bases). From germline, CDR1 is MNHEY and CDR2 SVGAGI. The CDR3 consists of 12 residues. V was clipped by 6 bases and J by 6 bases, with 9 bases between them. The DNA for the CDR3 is TGTGCCAGCAGACCGGACAGCAATGAGCAGTTCTTC. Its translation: CASRPDSNEQFF.

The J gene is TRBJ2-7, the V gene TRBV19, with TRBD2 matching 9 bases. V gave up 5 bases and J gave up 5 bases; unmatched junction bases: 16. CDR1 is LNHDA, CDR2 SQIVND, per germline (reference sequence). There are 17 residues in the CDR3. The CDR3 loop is CASSPLLRAGGPHEQYF. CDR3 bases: TGTGCCAGTAGTCCTCTTCTCCGGGCGGGAGGGCCTCACGAGCAGTACTTC.

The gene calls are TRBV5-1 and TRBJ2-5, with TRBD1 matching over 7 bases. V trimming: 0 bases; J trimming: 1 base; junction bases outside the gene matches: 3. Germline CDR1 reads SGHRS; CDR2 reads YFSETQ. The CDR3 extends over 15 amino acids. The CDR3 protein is CASSLGTGTQETQYF. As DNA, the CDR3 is TGCGCCAGCAGCTTGGGGACAGGAACCCAAGAGACCCAGTACTTC.

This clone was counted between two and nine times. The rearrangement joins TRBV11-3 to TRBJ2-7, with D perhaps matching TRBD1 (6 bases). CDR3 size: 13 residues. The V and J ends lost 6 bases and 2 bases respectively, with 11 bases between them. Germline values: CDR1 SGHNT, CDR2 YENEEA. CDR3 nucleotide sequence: TGTGCCAGCAGTCCAGGGGCTCCCTACGAGCAGTACTTC. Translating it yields CASSPGAPYEQYF.

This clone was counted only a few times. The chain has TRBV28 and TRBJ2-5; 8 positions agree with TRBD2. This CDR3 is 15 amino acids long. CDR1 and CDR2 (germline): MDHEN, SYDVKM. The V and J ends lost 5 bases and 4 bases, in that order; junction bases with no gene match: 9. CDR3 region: CASSRIAGSGETQYF. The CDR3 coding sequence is TGTGCCAGCAGTCGGATAGCGGGATCAGGAGAGACCCAGTACTTC.

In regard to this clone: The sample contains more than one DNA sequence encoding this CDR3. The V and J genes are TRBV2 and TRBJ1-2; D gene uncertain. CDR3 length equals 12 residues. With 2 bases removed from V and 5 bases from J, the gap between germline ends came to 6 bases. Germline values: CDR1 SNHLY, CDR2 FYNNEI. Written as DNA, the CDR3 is TGTGCCAGCAGTGAACGAGGATATGGCTACACCTTC. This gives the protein CASSERGYGYTF.

The CDR3, as DNA: TGTGCCAGCAGCCCCGGCGGCGGGGGCCAAGAGACCCAGTACTTC. It codes for CASSPGGGGQETQYF. The chain links TRBV5-4 to TRBJ2-5, with 7 bases aligning to TRBD2. This CDR3 has 15 residues. Trimming removed 4 bases from V and 1 base from J; junction bases left unmatched: 7. Germline V gives CDR1 SGHNT, CDR2 YYREEE (reference sequence).

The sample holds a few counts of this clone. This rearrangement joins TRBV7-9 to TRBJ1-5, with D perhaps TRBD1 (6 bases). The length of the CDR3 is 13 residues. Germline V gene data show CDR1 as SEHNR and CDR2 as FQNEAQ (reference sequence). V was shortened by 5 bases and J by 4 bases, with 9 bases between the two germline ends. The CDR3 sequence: CASSTDRNQPQHF. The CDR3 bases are TGTGCCAGCAGCACGGACAGAAATCAGCCCCAGCATTTT. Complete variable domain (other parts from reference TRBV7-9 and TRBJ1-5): DTGVSQNPRHKITKRGQNVTFRCDPISEHNRLYWYRQTLGQGPEFLTYFQNEAQLEKSRLLSDRFSAERPKGSFSTLEIQRTEQGDSAMYLCASSTDRNQPQHFGDGTRLSIL.

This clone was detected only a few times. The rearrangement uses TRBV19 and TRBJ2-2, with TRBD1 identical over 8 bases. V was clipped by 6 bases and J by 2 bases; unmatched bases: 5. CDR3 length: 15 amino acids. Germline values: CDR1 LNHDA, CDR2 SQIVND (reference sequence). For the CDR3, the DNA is TGTGCCAGTAGGCAGGGGACAGGAAACACCGGGGAGCTGTTTTTT. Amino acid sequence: CASRQGTGNTGELFF.

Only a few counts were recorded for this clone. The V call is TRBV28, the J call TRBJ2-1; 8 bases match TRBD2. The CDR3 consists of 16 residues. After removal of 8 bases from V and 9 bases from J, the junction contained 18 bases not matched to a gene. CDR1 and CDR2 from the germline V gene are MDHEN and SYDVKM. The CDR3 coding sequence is TGTGCCAGCTTCCGAGCCGTTGGAGCGGGAGATAGTGAGCAGTTCTTC. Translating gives CASFRAVGAGDSEQFF.

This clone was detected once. The CDR3, as DNA: TGCGCCAGCAGCCAAGCCCCCAGCGGTGGGGCCTACGAGCAGTACTTC. Amino acid sequence: CASSQAPSGGAYEQYF. The rearrangement links TRBV4-1 to TRBJ2-7, with TRBD2 as a possible D gene (5 bases). The V end lost 1 base, the J end lost 2 bases, and 15 bases lay between the germline ends. Germline V lookup: CDR1 MGHRA, CDR2 YSYEKL. The CDR3 loop spans 16 amino acids.

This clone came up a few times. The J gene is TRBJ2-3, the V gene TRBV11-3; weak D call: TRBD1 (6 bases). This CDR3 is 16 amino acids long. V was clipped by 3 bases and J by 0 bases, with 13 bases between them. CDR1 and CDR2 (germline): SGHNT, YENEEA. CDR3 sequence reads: CASSFAGTLSTDTQYF. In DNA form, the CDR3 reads TGTGCCAGCAGCTTCGCCGGGACACTGAGCACAGATACGCAGTATTTT.

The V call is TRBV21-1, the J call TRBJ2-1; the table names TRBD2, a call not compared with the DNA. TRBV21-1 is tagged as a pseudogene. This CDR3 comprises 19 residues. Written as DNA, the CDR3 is TGTGCCAGCAGCGGCCGACTAGCGGGAGCTGATGATACGTACAATGAGCAGTTCTTC. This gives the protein CASSGRLAGADDTYNEQFF.

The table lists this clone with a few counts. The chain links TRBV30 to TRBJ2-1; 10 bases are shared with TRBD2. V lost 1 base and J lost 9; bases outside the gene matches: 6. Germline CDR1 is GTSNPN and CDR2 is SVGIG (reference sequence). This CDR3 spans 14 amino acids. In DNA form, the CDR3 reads TGTGCCTGGAGTGCTCTAGCGGGAGTTTTTGAGCAGTTCTTC. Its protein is CAWSALAGVFEQFF. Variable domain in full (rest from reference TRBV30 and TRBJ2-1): SQTIHQWPATLVQPVGSPLSLECTVEGTSNPNLYWYRQAAGRGLQLLFYSVGIGQISSEVPQNLSASRPQDRQFILSSKKLLLSDSGFYLCAWSALAGVFEQFFGPGTRLTVL.

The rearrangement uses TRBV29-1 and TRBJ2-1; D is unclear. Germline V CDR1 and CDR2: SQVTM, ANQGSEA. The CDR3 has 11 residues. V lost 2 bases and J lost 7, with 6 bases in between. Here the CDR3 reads CSVESRNEQFF. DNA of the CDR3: TGCAGCGTTGAATCTCGTAATGAGCAGTTCTTC.

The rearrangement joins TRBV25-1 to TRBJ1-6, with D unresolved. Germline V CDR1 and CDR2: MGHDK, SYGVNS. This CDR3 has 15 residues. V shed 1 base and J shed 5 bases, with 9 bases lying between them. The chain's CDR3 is CASSEWEGDNSPLHF. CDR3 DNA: TGTGCCAGCAGTGAATGGGAGGGCGATAATTCACCCCTCCACTTT. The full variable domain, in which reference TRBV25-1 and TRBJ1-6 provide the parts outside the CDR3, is EADIYQTPRYLVIGTGKKITLECSQTMGHDKMYWYQQDPGMELHLIHYSYGVNSTEKGDLSSESTVSRIRTEHFPLTLESARPSHTSQYLCASSEWEGDNSPLHFGNGTRLTVT.

The CDR3, as DNA: TGCGCCAGCAGCTTACGGAGGTCCTACAATGAGCAGTTCTTC. It specifies CASSLRRSYNEQFF. This rearrangement joins TRBV5-1 to TRBJ2-1; maybe TRBD2 (5 bases). CDR3 length: 14 residues. Germline-derived CDR1 and CDR2 are SGHRS and YFSETQ. V was cut by 2 bases and J by 1 base, with 7 bases left in between.

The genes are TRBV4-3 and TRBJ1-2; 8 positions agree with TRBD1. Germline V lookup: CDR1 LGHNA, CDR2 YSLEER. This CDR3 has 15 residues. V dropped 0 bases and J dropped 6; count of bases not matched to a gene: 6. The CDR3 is CASSQDRDRLDGYTF. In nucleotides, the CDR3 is TGCGCCAGCAGCCAAGACAGGGACAGGTTGGATGGCTACACCTTC.

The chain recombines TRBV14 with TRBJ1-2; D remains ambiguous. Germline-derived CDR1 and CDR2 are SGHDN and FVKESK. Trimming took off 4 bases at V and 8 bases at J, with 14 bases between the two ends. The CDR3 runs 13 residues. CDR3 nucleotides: TGTGCCAGCAGCCTAACTGTGGTTCGAGGCTACACCTTC. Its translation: CASSLTVVRGYTF.

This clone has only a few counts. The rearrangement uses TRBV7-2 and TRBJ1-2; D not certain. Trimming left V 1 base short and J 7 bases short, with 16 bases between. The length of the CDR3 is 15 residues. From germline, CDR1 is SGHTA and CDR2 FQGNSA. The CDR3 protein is CASSLDGQVKSGYTF. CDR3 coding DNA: TGTGCCAGCAGCTTAGATGGGCAGGTGAAGTCTGGCTACACCTTC.

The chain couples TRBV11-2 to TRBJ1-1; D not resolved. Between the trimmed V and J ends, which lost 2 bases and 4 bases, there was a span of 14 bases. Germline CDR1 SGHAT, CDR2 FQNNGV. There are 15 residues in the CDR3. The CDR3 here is CASSLSRSAGTEAFF. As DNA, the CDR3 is TGTGCCAGCAGCTTATCGCGGTCCGCCGGCACTGAAGCTTTCTTT.

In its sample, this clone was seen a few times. CDR3 in amino acids: CASSQGLGQGVDTQYF. The CDR3 nucleotides read TGCGCCAGCAGCCAAGGCTTAGGACAGGGAGTAGATACGCAGTATTTT. V and J are TRBV4-3 and TRBJ2-3; 8 bases match TRBD1. Germline CDR1 is LGHNA and CDR2 is YSLEER. V shed 1 base, J shed 5 bases, and the junction held 8 bases outside the gene matches. The CDR3 is made up of 16 amino acids.

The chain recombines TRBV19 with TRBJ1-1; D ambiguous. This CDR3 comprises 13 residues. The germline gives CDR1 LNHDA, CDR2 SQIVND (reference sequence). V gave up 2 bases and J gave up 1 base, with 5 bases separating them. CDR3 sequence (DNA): TGTGCCAGTAGTATATCAGGGAACACTGAAGCTTTCTTT. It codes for CASSISGNTEAFF.

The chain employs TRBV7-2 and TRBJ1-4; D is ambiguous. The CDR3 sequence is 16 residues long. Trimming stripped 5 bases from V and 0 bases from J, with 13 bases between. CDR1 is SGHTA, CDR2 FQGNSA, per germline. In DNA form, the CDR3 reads TGTGCCAGCAGCCCACAGCATTATGCAACTAATGAAAAACTGTTTTTT. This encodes CASSPQHYATNEKLFF. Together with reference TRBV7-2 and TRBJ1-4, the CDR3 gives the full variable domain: GAGVSQSPSNKVTEKGKDVELRCDPISGHTALYWYRQSLGQGLEFLIYFQGNSAPDKSGLPSDRFSAERTGGSVSTLTIQRTQQEDSAVYLCASSPQHYATNEKLFFGSGTQLSVL.

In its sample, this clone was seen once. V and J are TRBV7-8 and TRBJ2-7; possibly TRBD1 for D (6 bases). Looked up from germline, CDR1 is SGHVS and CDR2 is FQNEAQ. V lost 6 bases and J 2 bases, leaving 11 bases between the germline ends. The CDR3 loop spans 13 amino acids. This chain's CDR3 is CASRPTGAYEQYF. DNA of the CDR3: TGTGCCAGCAGGCCGACAGGCGCCTACGAGCAGTACTTC.

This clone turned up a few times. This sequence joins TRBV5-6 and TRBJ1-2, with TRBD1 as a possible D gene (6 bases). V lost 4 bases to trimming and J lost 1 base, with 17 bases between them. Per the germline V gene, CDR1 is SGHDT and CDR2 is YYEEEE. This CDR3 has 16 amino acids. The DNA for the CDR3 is TGTGCCAGCAGCGGCCCATGGGGAGGGGGTAACTATGGCTACACCTTC. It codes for CASSGPWGGGNYGYTF.

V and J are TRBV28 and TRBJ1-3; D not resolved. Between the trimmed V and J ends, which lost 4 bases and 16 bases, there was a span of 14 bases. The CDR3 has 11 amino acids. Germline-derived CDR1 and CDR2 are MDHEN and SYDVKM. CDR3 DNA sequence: TGTGCCAGCAGTTCGCCGACCGGGGTTTATTTT. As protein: CASSSPTGVYF. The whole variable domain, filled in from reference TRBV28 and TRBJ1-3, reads DVKVTQSSRYLVKRTGEKVFLECVQDMDHENMFWYRQDPGLGLRLIYFSYDVKMKEKGDIPEGYSVSREKKERFSLILESASTNQTSMYLCASSSPTGVYFGEGSWLTVV.

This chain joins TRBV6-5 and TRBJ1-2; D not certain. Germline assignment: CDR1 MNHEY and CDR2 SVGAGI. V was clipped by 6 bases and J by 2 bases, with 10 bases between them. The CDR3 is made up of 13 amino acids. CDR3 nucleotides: TGTGCCAGCAGGAAGGCGGGGAACTATGGCTACACCTTC. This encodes CASRKAGNYGYTF.